These T cell receptor beta chains were read from a single sample in a study of T-cell memory formation after mild COVID-19. TCRdb ran MiXCR on the 5' RACE reads and lists one entry per CDR3 protein. Among 250,000 to 300,000 distinct CDR3 sequences, 7.5% to 9.5% were seen once, and the ten largest hold approximately 23%. The sequenced sample consisted of PBMCs or a T cell subset sorted from them (not recorded which). The receptors originated from a man aged 18 to 35 who had mild COVID-19 (a few samples of this study predate the infection). Cell type and time point are not known. CDR3s include the opening cysteine and the closing phenylalanine or tryptophan. The order of the fields is J gene, D gene, V gene, clone size, CDR3 protein, CDR3 DNA. D genes are given only for firm matches. A row's size may be missing; if present it is once, few, many or a size class.

J gene: TRBJ2-1; D gene: TRBD2; V gene: TRBV20-1; clone size: .; CDR3 protein: CSASASRGGSYSEQFF; CDR3 DNA: TGCAGTGCTAGTGCTTCTCGGGGGGGATCCTACAGTGAGCAGTTCTTC
J gene: TRBJ1-1; D gene: .; V gene: TRBV10-3; clone size: few; CDR3 protein: CAIKEASEAFF; CDR3 DNA: TGTGCCATCAAAGAGGCTAGTGAAGCTTTCTTT
J gene: TRBJ1-2; D gene: .; V gene: TRBV24-1; clone size: .; CDR3 protein: CATSDVGYEYGYTF; CDR3 DNA: TGTGCCACCAGTGATGTCGGATACGAGTATGGCTACACCTTC
J gene: TRBJ2-3; D gene: .; V gene: TRBV27; clone size: many; CDR3 protein: CASSLRGYTDTQYF; CDR3 DNA: TGTGCCAGCAGTTTAAGAGGTTACACAGATACGCAGTATTTT
J gene: TRBJ2-3; D gene: TRBD2; V gene: TRBV4-2; clone size: .; CDR3 protein: CASSQGGLAGGPAQYF; CDR3 DNA: TGTGCCAGCAGCCAAGGCGGGCTAGCGGGGGGGCCCGCGCAGTATTTT
J gene: TRBJ2-3; D gene: TRBD2; V gene: TRBV4-1; clone size: few; CDR3 protein: CASSQVQASGGTSTDTQYF; CDR3 DNA: TGCGCCAGCAGCCAAGTCCAGGCTAGCGGGGGGACTAGCACAGATACGCAGTATTTT
J gene: TRBJ2-6; D gene: .; V gene: TRBV29-1; clone size: .; CDR3 protein: CSVGSSGANVLTF; CDR3 DNA: TGCAGCGTTGGATCCTCTGGGGCCAACGTCCTGACTTTC
J gene: TRBJ1-4; D gene: .; V gene: TRBV7-9; clone size: .; CDR3 protein: CASSRGAAGNEKLFF; CDR3 DNA: TGTGCCAGCAGCCGGGGCGCAGCGGGTAATGAAAAACTGTTTTTT
J gene: TRBJ2-7; D gene: .; V gene: TRBV9; clone size: .; CDR3 protein: CASSPGGDPSSYEQYF; CDR3 DNA: TGTGCCAGCAGCCCAGGGGGGGACCCAAGCTCCTACGAGCAGTACTTC
J gene: TRBJ2-5; D gene: .; V gene: TRBV5-1; clone size: few; CDR3 protein: CASSLITGGDGETQYF; CDR3 DNA: TGCGCCAGCAGCTTGATCACAGGAGGGGATGGAGAGACCCAGTACTTC
J gene: TRBJ2-5; D gene: .; V gene: TRBV7-3; clone size: .; CDR3 protein: CASSLWGLGQETQYF; CDR3 DNA: TGTGCCAGCAGCTTATGGGGGCTGGGGCAAGAGACCCAGTACTTC
J gene: TRBJ2-1; D gene: .; V gene: TRBV7-2; clone size: .; CDR3 protein: CASKDRLYNEQFF; CDR3 DNA: TGTGCCAGCAAAGACAGGCTATACAATGAGCAGTTCTTC
J gene: TRBJ1-1; D gene: .; V gene: TRBV7-3; clone size: .; CDR3 protein: CASSAMPGNTEAFF; CDR3 DNA: TGTGCCAGCAGCGCGATGCCGGGGAACACTGAAGCTTTCTTT
J gene: TRBJ2-1; D gene: .; V gene: TRBV7-2; clone size: many; CDR3 protein: CASSHRGTYNEQFF; CDR3 DNA: TGTGCCAGCAGCCACCGGGGGACCTACAATGAGCAGTTCTTC
J gene: TRBJ2-1; D gene: .; V gene: TRBV6-5; clone size: many; CDR3 protein: CASRWGSYNEQFF; CDR3 DNA: TGTGCCAGCAGATGGGGCTCCTACAATGAGCAGTTCTTC
J gene: TRBJ1-1; D gene: .; V gene: TRBV5-1; clone size: few; CDR3 protein: CASGKTGQNTEAFF; CDR3 DNA: TGCGCCAGCGGAAAAACAGGACAGAACACTGAAGCTTTCTTT
J gene: TRBJ2-3; D gene: TRBD1; V gene: TRBV20-1; clone size: few; CDR3 protein: CSAKRAGTGTDTQYF; CDR3 DNA: TGCAGTGCTAAACGGGCCGGGACAGGGACAGATACGCAGTATTTT
J gene: TRBJ2-3; D gene: .; V gene: TRBV11-2; clone size: few; CDR3 protein: CASSLGSPDTQYF; CDR3 DNA: TGTGCCAGCAGCTTAGGCAGCCCAGATACGCAGTATTTT
J gene: TRBJ1-1; D gene: .; V gene: TRBV5-1; clone size: .; CDR3 protein: CASSLERLQVRTEAFF; CDR3 DNA: TGCGCCAGCAGCTTGGAACGGTTACAGGTTCGGACTGAAGCTTTCTTT
J gene: TRBJ1-2; D gene: TRBD1; V gene: TRBV5-1; clone size: few; CDR3 protein: CASRWTRGQSRGYTF; CDR3 DNA: TGCGCCAGCAGATGGACCAGGGGGCAGTCTCGCGGCTACACCTTC
J gene: TRBJ1-1; D gene: .; V gene: TRBV5-6; clone size: .; CDR3 protein: CASSRLLRILYTEAFF; CDR3 DNA: TGTGCCAGCAGTCGTCTTTTAAGGATTCTCTACACTGAAGCTTTCTTT
J gene: TRBJ2-1; D gene: .; V gene: TRBV30; clone size: few; CDR3 protein: CAWSTAGISQFF; CDR3 DNA: TGTGCCTGGAGTACTGCAGGGATTTCCCAGTTCTTC
J gene: TRBJ2-5; D gene: TRBD2; V gene: TRBV5-4; clone size: few; CDR3 protein: CASSSRGGTYQETQYF; CDR3 DNA: TGTGCCAGCAGCTCCCGGGGGGGCACGTACCAAGAGACCCAGTACTTC
J gene: TRBJ2-5; D gene: .; V gene: TRBV5-1; clone size: .; CDR3 protein: CASSSIDGQETQYF; CDR3 DNA: TGCGCCAGCAGCTCTATTGACGGGCAAGAGACCCAGTACTTC
J gene: TRBJ1-1; D gene: .; V gene: TRBV12-3/TRBV12-4; clone size: .; CDR3 protein: CASTQQGMNTEAFF; CDR3 DNA: TGTGCCAGCACCCAGCAGGGCATGAACACTGAAGCTTTCTTT
J gene: TRBJ1-2; D gene: .; V gene: TRBV4-1; clone size: .; CDR3 protein: CASSQVKVLSYGYTF; CDR3 DNA: TGCGCCAGCAGCCAAGTGAAGGTTCTTAGTTATGGCTACACCTTC
J gene: TRBJ2-3; D gene: TRBD2; V gene: TRBV5-1; clone size: few; CDR3 protein: CASSLEGTSGGAHTQYF; CDR3 DNA: TGCGCCAGCAGCTTGGAAGGGACTAGCGGGGGGGCTCATACGCAGTATTTT
J gene: TRBJ2-7; D gene: .; V gene: TRBV2; clone size: .; CDR3 protein: CASTRTAVLEQYF; CDR3 DNA: TGTGCCAGCACCCGGACGGCCGTGCTCGAGCAGTACTTC
J gene: TRBJ2-3; D gene: .; V gene: TRBV5-5; clone size: few; CDR3 protein: CASSLPPSDTQYF; CDR3 DNA: TGTGCCAGCAGCTTGCCGCCTTCAGATACGCAGTATTTT
J gene: TRBJ1-2; D gene: .; V gene: TRBV18; clone size: once; CDR3 protein: CASSPSRDYGYTF; CDR3 DNA: TGTGCCAGCTCACCAAGCAGGGACTATGGCTACACCTTC
J gene: TRBJ1-3; D gene: .; V gene: TRBV16; clone size: many; CDR3 protein: CASSQSRPSGNTIYF; CDR3 DNA: TGTGCCAGCAGCCAATCCAGGCCCTCTGGAAACACCATATATTTT
J gene: TRBJ2-7; D gene: .; V gene: TRBV7-6; clone size: many; CDR3 protein: CASSLLPNSYEQYF; CDR3 DNA: TGTGCCAGCAGCTTACTCCCTAACTCCTACGAGCAGTACTTC
J gene: TRBJ2-7; D gene: .; V gene: TRBV7-2; clone size: many; CDR3 protein: CASSLGGGPYEQYF; CDR3 DNA: TGTGCCAGCAGCTTAGGGGGGGGCCCCTACGAGCAGTACTTC